Following are 19 T cell receptor beta chains from one sample sequenced in a study of cytomegalovirus exposure and HLA in healthy donors. Primers included in the PCR were 60 Vbeta and 13 Jbeta primers. Generated by immunoSEQ multiplex PCR, the TCRdb table keeps only in-frame clones and is missing some. The profile shows 150,000 to 200,000 clones, about 78% of them singletons. Sequencing used PBMCs. The receptors were sampled from a man aged 55 to 70 in good health and CMV-seronegative.

The rearrangement links TRBV5-4 to TRBJ2-2; the D gene is possibly TRBD2 (5 bases). Trimming took off 4 bases at V and 6 bases at J, with 16 bases between the two ends. The CDR3 totals 15 residues. The germline V gene encodes CDR1 SGHNT and CDR2 YYREEE (reference sequence). The CDR3 sequence is CASSAIRGSPGELFF. The CDR3 DNA is TGTGCCAGCAGCGCCATACGGGGTTCCCCCGGGGAGCTGTTTTTT.

This clone was observed a single time. This sequence joins TRBV10-1 and TRBJ2-1; TRBD2 agrees at 7 bases. Germline V CDR1 and CDR2: WNHNN, SYGVQD (reference sequence). Trimming cost V 0 bases and J 8 bases; bases outside gene matches: 1. The CDR3 length is 13 residues. The CDR3 region has the DNA TGCGCCAGCAGTGAGTCGGGGAGGGATGAGCAGTTCTTC. Translating it yields CASSESGRDEQFF.

This chain connects TRBV6-5 to TRBJ2-2, with 7 bases identical to TRBD1. Germline CDR1 is MNHEY and CDR2 is SVGAGI. The ends lost 5 bases at V and 4 bases at J; junction bases unmatched: 1. This CDR3 is built from 13 residues. CDR3 loop: CASSEGATGELFF. The CDR3 bases are TGTGCCAGCAGTGAGGGGGCCACCGGGGAGCTGTTTTTT.

This clone was observed a few times. The chain carries TRBV11-2 and TRBJ2-7; 12 bases fit TRBD2. Unmatched junction bases numbered 5, after V lost 1 base and J lost 4 bases. Per the germline V gene, CDR1 is SGHAT and CDR2 is FQNNGV. This CDR3 region has 16 residues. CDR3 nucleotide sequence: TGTGCCAGCAGCTTAGCCCCTAGCGGGGGGGTTTACGAGCAGTACTTC. Its translation: CASSLAPSGGVYEQYF.

The rearrangement links TRBV5-8 to TRBJ2-7; TRBD1 might be the D (6 bases). The V and J ends lost 5 bases and 3 bases respectively, with 15 bases between them. The CDR3 spans 14 residues. Per the germline V gene, CDR1 is SGHTS and CDR2 is YDEGEE. The CDR3: CASRKGGPNYEQYF. The CDR3 bases are TGTGCCAGCAGAAAAGGGGGACCGAACTACGAGCAGTACTTC.

This clone was counted between two and nine times. This chain uses TRBV28 with TRBJ2-7, with 8 bases aligning to TRBD1. Germline values: CDR1 MDHEN, CDR2 SYDVKM. V was clipped by 5 bases and J by 2 bases; unmatched bases: 8. CDR3 length: 15 residues. CDR3 bases: TGTGCCAGCAGTGCCCGACAGGGGAACCCCTACGAGCAGTACTTC. Encoded protein: CASSARQGNPYEQYF.

The chain is built from TRBV19 and TRBJ2-3; TRBD2 might be the D (6 bases). Germline V gene lookup returns CDR1 LNHDA and CDR2 SQIVND (reference sequence). This CDR3 contains 15 residues. V lost 4 bases, J lost 1 base, and 12 bases lay in between. The CDR3 loop reads CASSNQGLGTDTQYF. DNA for the CDR3: TGTGCCAGTAGTAACCAGGGACTGGGCACAGATACGCAGTATTTT. The whole variable domain, filled in from reference TRBV19 and TRBJ2-3, reads DGGITQSPKYLFRKEGQNVTLSCEQNLNHDAMYWYRQDPGQGLRLIYYSQIVNDFQKGDIAEGYSVSREKKESFPLTVTSAQKNPTAFYLCASSNQGLGTDTQYFGPGTRLTVL.

This chain joins TRBV6-6 and TRBJ2-7; 9 nucleotides agree with TRBD1. Trimming at V came to 6 bases and at J to 5 bases, leaving 14 bases not matched to a gene. Germline V gene sequence: CDR1 MNHNY, CDR2 SVGAGI (reference sequence). The CDR3 extends over 16 amino acids. The CDR3 reads CASRPRQGVIMDEQYF. CDR3 DNA: TGTGCCAGCAGACCGCGACAGGGGGTAATAATGGACGAGCAGTACTTC.

This chain links TRBV7-2 with TRBJ2-2; a weak D match, TRBD2 (6 bases). Germline V lookup: CDR1 SGHTA, CDR2 FQGNSA. The CDR3 has 15 amino acids. Trimming removed 6 bases at V and 2 bases at J, with 13 bases between. CDR3 in DNA: TGTGCCAGCAGGCCCGGGACTCCCAACACCGGGGAGCTGTTTTTT. This translates into CASRPGTPNTGELFF.

A few counts support this clone. The chain is built from TRBV5-4 and TRBJ2-3, with 16 positions matching TRBD2. V dropped 4 bases and J dropped 0; count of bases not matched to a gene: 2. The CDR3 length is 17 residues. Germline V gives CDR1 SGHNT, CDR2 YYREEE (reference sequence). CDR3: CASSTGLAGGSTDTQYF. In DNA form, the CDR3 reads TGTGCCAGCAGCACGGGACTAGCGGGAGGGAGCACAGATACGCAGTATTTT.

The count of this clone is one. The chain combines TRBV15 with TRBJ2-5; D is ambiguous. Trimming pared 1 base from V and 4 bases from J, leaving 7 bases between. This CDR3 has 13 amino acids. Germline values: CDR1 LNHNV, CDR2 YYDKDF (reference sequence). CDR3 loop: CATSRGQVETQYF. The CDR3 nucleotides read TGTGCCACCAGCAGAGGGCAGGTAGAGACCCAGTACTTC.

This chain uses TRBV5-6 with TRBJ1-2; no clear D. Germline CDR1 SGHDT, CDR2 YYEEEE. Deletions cut 2 bases from V and 5 bases from J, with 13 bases between. The CDR3 is made up of 14 amino acids. The CDR3 spells CASSFSGSRYGYTF. The CDR3 nucleotides are TGTGCCAGCAGCTTTTCCGGGAGTCGGTATGGCTACACCTTC.

This clone was counted once. In DNA, the CDR3 is TGTGCCAGCAGTCCCGACAGGGTTCAGCCCCAGCATTTT. Amino acids: CASSPDRVQPQHF. J is TRBJ1-5 and V is TRBV6-1; 7 bases are a match to TRBD1. Germline CDR1 MNHNS, CDR2 SASEGT. This CDR3 is 13 amino acids long. The trim removed 5 bases at V and 6 bases at J, leaving 4 bases unmatched.

The chain carries TRBV4-1 and TRBJ2-1; 13 nucleotides agree with TRBD2. Trimming at V came to 5 bases and at J to 7 bases, leaving 11 bases not matched to a gene. In germline, CDR1 is MGHRA, CDR2 YSYEKL. The CDR3 covers 17 residues. The CDR3 loop reads CASSASELAGGLNEQFF. The DNA for the CDR3 is TGCGCCAGCAGCGCCTCGGAACTAGCGGGGGGGTTAAATGAGCAGTTCTTC.

The rearrangement joins TRBV11-2 to TRBJ1-1; D gene uncertain. The germline V gene encodes CDR1 SGHAT and CDR2 FQNNGV. CDR3 length: 12 residues. V lost 5 bases, J lost 5 bases, and 9 bases lay in between. CDR3 sequence reads: CASSRGWTEAFF. The CDR3, as DNA: TGTGCCAGCAGCCGAGGGTGGACTGAAGCTTTCTTT.

The chain carries TRBV5-1 and TRBJ2-3; TRBD1 matches 12 bases. Germline V gene sequence: CDR1 SGHRS, CDR2 YFSETQ. V lost 4 bases to trimming and J lost 6 bases; unmatched junction nucleotides: 6. This CDR3 is 15 amino acids long. The CDR3 here is CASSQRDRGPDTQYF. CDR3 in DNA: TGCGCCAGCAGCCAGCGGGACAGGGGGCCGGATACGCAGTATTTT.

This clone was found once. At the DNA level, this CDR3 is encoded by other sequences in the same sample as well. This rearrangement joins TRBV9 to TRBJ2-5, with TRBD1 identical over 8 bases. Germline V gene data show CDR1 as SGDLS and CDR2 as YYNGEE. The junction had 6 bases not matched to a gene; V was cut back by 3 bases and J by 5 bases. The CDR3 covers 14 residues. The CDR3 spells CASSAGQGVETQYF. In nucleotides, the CDR3 is TGTGCCAGCAGCGCCGGACAGGGTGTCGAGACCCAGTACTTC.

A few counts support this clone. The genes are TRBV19 and TRBJ1-5; TRBD1 aligns across 8 bases. The CDR3 totals 14 residues. Germline V gene sequence: CDR1 LNHDA, CDR2 SQIVND (reference sequence). V trimming: 5 bases; J trimming: 6 bases; junction bases outside the gene matches: 6. The CDR3 region is CASSVQGAGQPQHF. The CDR3 DNA reads as TGTGCCAGTAGTGTCCAGGGGGCGGGTCAGCCCCAGCATTTT.

V usage is TRBV6-6 and J usage is TRBJ2-7; TRBD2 agrees at 8 bases. J lost 2 bases, V lost 5 bases, and 2 bases had no gene match. The germline V gene has CDR1 MNHNY and CDR2 SVGAGI (reference sequence). There are 13 residues in the CDR3. Here the CDR3 reads CASSTGLAYEQYF. The DNA of the CDR3 is TGTGCCAGCAGTACGGGACTAGCCTACGAGCAGTACTTC.